Listed below are T cell receptor beta chains from one sample, sequenced in a study of blood T cell repertoires in COVID-19. TCRdb's table, derived via immunoSEQ multiplex PCR, lists solely in-frame clones and lacks some. The data hold roughly 68,000 clones, with roughly 83% observed a single time. The sequenced sample consisted of peripheral blood. Every receptor here comes from a man in his forties or fifties with active COVID-19. Both conserved end residues are part of each CDR3. D genes are given only for firm matches. Clone size is stated in some rows and not others, as once, few, many or a class when expanded.

>TRBJ2-7|NA|TRBV19|NA
TGTGCCAGTAGTCTGGCAGGGATACCCTACGAGCAGTACTTC
CASSLAGIPYEQYF
>TRBJ2-3|NA|TRBV27|TRBD2
TGTGCCAGCAGGCAGTGGTCGGGAGGGAGCACAGATACGCAGTATTTT
CASRQWSGGSTDTQYF
>TRBJ2-7|NA|TRBV29-1|TRBD2
TGCAGCGTTGTTAGCGGGAGTACTTACGAGCAGTACTTC
CSVVSGSTYEQYF
>TRBJ1-3|NA|TRBV7-9|TRBD1
TGTGCCAGCAGCTTAAATGTGGGACAGCTCTCTGGAAACACCATATATTTT
CASSLNVGQLSGNTIYF
>TRBJ2-1|NA|TRBV29-1|TRBD2
TGCAGCGTTGAGGGACTAGCGTCTGAGCAGTTCTTC
CSVEGLASEQFF
>TRBJ1-5|NA|TRBV4-2|NA
TGTGCCAGCAGCCAAAAGGGTGGAGGGAGCAATCAGCCCCAGCATTTT
CASSQKGGGSNQPQHF
>TRBJ2-6|NA|TRBV24-1|TRBD1
TGTGCCACCAGTGACCCACGACAGGGTACGGGGGCCAACGTCCTGACTTTC
CATSDPRQGTGANVLTF
>TRBJ2-7|few|TRBV27|TRBD2
TGTGCCAGCAGTTTAGGCGGGACTAGCGGGAGGGAGGCCTACGAGCAGTACTTC
CASSLGGTSGREAYEQYF
>TRBJ2-1|NA|TRBV3-1/TRBV3-2|NA
TGTGCCAGCAGCCAAGACGGAGCTCCGTTGGGCAATGAGCAGTTCTTC
CASSQDGAPLGNEQFF
>TRBJ1-1|few|TRBV29-1|NA
TGCAGCGCCCTTGCGGGGGGGATAGGCCCTGAAGCTTTCTTT
CSALAGGIGPEAFF
>TRBJ2-2|NA|TRBV23-1|NA
TGCGCCAGCAGTCTGGCAGTCCCGGGGTTTGAGCTGTTTTTT
CASSLAVPGFELFF
>TRBJ2-6|NA|TRBV2|NA
TGTGCCAGCGGGGCTGAGTGGGCCAACGTCCTGACTTTC
CASGAEWANVLTF
>TRBJ2-7|NA|TRBV11-2|TRBD2
TGTGCCAGCAGCTCCACCCTACTAGCGGTTTACGAGCAGTACTTC
CASSSTLLAVYEQYF
>TRBJ2-5|NA|TRBV7-9|NA
TGTGCCAGCAGCTTAGGGGCTGGGGAGAAGACCCAGTACTTC
CASSLGAGEKTQYF
>TRBJ2-2|NA|TRBV11-1|NA
TGTGCCAGCAGCTTGACAGCTCCGAGCACCGGGGAGCTGTTTTTT
CASSLTAPSTGELFF
>TRBJ2-1|NA|TRBV6-5|NA
TGTGCCAGCAGTCGGTCCGGAGTCGATGAGCAGTTCTTC
CASSRSGVDEQFF
>TRBJ2-5|NA|TRBV12-3/TRBV12-4|NA
TGTGCCAGCGGAACATCAGGGGCCGAGACCCAGTACTTC
CASGTSGAETQYF
>TRBJ2-2|NA|TRBV5-6|NA
TGTGCCAGCAGCCCCGGGTCCGGGGAGCTGTTTTTT
CASSPGSGELFF
>TRBJ2-5|NA|TRBV2|TRBD2
TGTGCCAGCAGTGCCGCTACTAGCGGAGAGACCCAGTACTTC
CASSAATSGETQYF
>TRBJ2-1|NA|TRBV5-1|TRBD2
TGCGCCAGCAGGGTTACCGGGACTAACTACAATGAGCAGTTCTTC
CASRVTGTNYNEQFF
>TRBJ2-7|NA|TRBV7-2|NA
TGTGCCAGCAGCTCCGATTTCTCGGGGTACGAGCAGTACTTC
CASSSDFSGYEQYF
>TRBJ2-2|once|TRBV19|NA
TGTGCCAGTAGTATGAGTGACACCGGGGAGCTGTTTTTT
CASSMSDTGELFF
>TRBJ2-7|NA|TRBV9|NA
TGTGCCAGCAGCCCCCAAGGACAGTATTACGAGCAGTACTTC
CASSPQGQYYEQYF
>TRBJ2-1|NA|TRBV29-1|TRBD2
TGCAGCGGAAAGGGACTAGCGGGGGGTGAGCAGTTCTTC
CSGKGLAGGEQFF
>TRBJ1-4|NA|TRBV5-6|TRBD1
TGTGCCAGCAGCTCTATCCGACAGGGAGGTGAAAAACTGTTTTTT
CASSSIRQGGEKLFF
>TRBJ1-1|few|TRBV5-1|TRBD1
TGCGCCAGCAGCTCGGGACAGCCGAACACTGAAGCTTTCTTT
CASSSGQPNTEAFF
>TRBJ1-1|NA|TRBV18|TRBD1
TGTGCCAGCTCACCACCGGTCTTTGGGACAGAAGGTTTGAACACTGAAGCTTTCTTT
CASSPPVFGTEGLNTEAFF
>TRBJ1-1|NA|TRBV9|NA
TGTGCCAGCAGCGTAGTTAATAGCGGGGTGGCTGAAGCTTTCTTT
CASSVVNSGVAEAFF
>TRBJ1-2|NA|TRBV4-3|NA
TGCGCCAGCAGCCAAGAGAATTTAGGAGGAGGCTACACCTTC
CASSQENLGGGYTF
>TRBJ1-1|NA|TRBV6-5|NA
TGTGCCAGCAGTACCCCCGGGACAACAGCTTTCTTT
CASSTPGTTAFF
>TRBJ2-2|once|TRBV10-3|NA
TGTGCCATCACCAGGGGGGCTAGCGAGGCCGGGGAGCTGTTTTTT
CAITRGASEAGELFF
>TRBJ2-1|NA|TRBV6-4|TRBD2
TGTGCCAGCAGTGCTAGCGGGGGGCCGAGTAATGAGCAGTTCTTC
CASSASGGPSNEQFF
>TRBJ2-1|NA|TRBV4-1|TRBD1
TGCGCCAGCAGCCAATCTACAGGGGATATGTGGAATGAGCAGTTCTTC
CASSQSTGDMWNEQFF
>TRBJ2-1|NA|TRBV30|NA
TGTGCCTGGAGTCTTAAGGGCGGGGCTAGGTTCTTC
CAWSLKGGARFF
>TRBJ1-3|NA|TRBV18|NA
TGTGCCAGCTCGACCACCAGGACTGGAAACACCATATATTTT
CASSTTRTGNTIYF
>TRBJ2-7|NA|TRBV4-2|TRBD2
TGTGCCAGCAGCCAGGTTAGCGGGGGGAGGAACGAGCAGTACTTC
CASSQVSGGRNEQYF
>TRBJ1-5|NA|TRBV19|NA
TGTGCCAGTAGTGACATTGACCAGGGTGTGCAGCCCCAGCATTTT
CASSDIDQGVQPQHF
>TRBJ1-6|once|TRBV2|TRBD1
TGTGCCAGCACGAGAAGGACAGGGCCTAATTCACCCCTCCACTTT
CASTRRTGPNSPLHF
>TRBJ1-6|NA|TRBV4-2|NA
TGTGCCAGCAGCCAAGAAGGACTGAGCTCCTATAATTCACCCCTCCACTTT
CASSQEGLSSYNSPLHF
>TRBJ2-7|once|TRBV7-9|TRBD1
TGTGCCAGCAGCTGGGGACAGGGCGAGCAGTACTTC
CASSWGQGEQYF
>TRBJ2-7|NA|TRBV2|TRBD2
TGTGCCAGCAGTGAGGGGCCGGGGACTAGGGGCGACGAGCAGTACTTC
CASSEGPGTRGDEQYF
>TRBJ2-7|NA|TRBV6-5|NA
TGTGCCAGCAGTTACCGACAGGCCGCTCGGGACGAGCAGTACTTC
CASSYRQAARDEQYF
>TRBJ1-1|NA|TRBV2|NA
TGTGCCATCCAACAGGGAATGCTGAACACTGAAGCTTTCTTT
CAIQQGMLNTEAFF
>TRBJ2-1|NA|TRBV5-6|TRBD2
TGTGCCAGCAGCTCTAGCGGGAGAGGTACCAATGAGCAGTTCTTC
CASSSSGRGTNEQFF
>TRBJ2-7|NA|TRBV5-1|TRBD1
TGCGCCAGCAGCTTGGCCACGACAGGGGGCTACGAGCAGTACTTC
CASSLATTGGYEQYF
>TRBJ1-3|NA|TRBV7-9|NA
TGTGCCAGCAGCTTACAGTCCTCTGGAAACACCATATATTTT
CASSLQSSGNTIYF
>TRBJ2-1|NA|TRBV2|TRBD2
TGTGCCAGCAGTTCCGGGACTAGAGAGAAGTTCTTC
CASSSGTREKFF
>TRBJ2-3|NA|TRBV5-1|NA
TGCGCCAGCAGCCAGGTGGGAGGAGGCACAGATACGCAGTATTTT
CASSQVGGGTDTQYF
>TRBJ2-3|NA|TRBV5-1|NA
TGCGCCAGCAGCTTGGAAGGGGGTACGCAGTATTTT
CASSLEGGTQYF
>TRBJ2-6|once|TRBV6-6|TRBD1
TGTGCCCAATATGGGACAGGGCCTTCTGGGGCCAACGTCCTGACTTTC
CAQYGTGPSGANVLTF
>TRBJ2-7|NA|TRBV7-9|NA
TGTGCCAGCAGCGCTCTAAGGGGGTCCTCCTACGAGCAGTACTTC
CASSALRGSSYEQYF
>TRBJ1-5|few|TRBV2|NA
TGTGCCAGCAAAATAAGCGGGGGAAATCAGCCCCAGCATTTT
CASKISGGNQPQHF
>TRBJ1-2|NA|TRBV4-1|NA
TGCGCCAGCAGCCGGGACCGGGACACCGCTAACTATGGCTACACCTTC
CASSRDRDTANYGYTF
>TRBJ2-5|NA|TRBV7-9|NA
TGTGCCAGCAGCTTATCCAGGGATCAAGAGACCCAGTACTTC
CASSLSRDQETQYF
>TRBJ1-1|NA|TRBV11-2|TRBD1
TGTGCCAGCAGCTTGGACAGGGGCACTGAAGCTTTCTTT
CASSLDRGTEAFF
>TRBJ2-7|once|TRBV30|NA
TGTGCCTGGAGTGTCGGGAGGGGGCTGTACGAGCAGTACTTC
CAWSVGRGLYEQYF
>TRBJ1-2|NA|TRBV5-1|NA
TGCGCCAGCAGGGTGGAGGTAGAGGGCTACACCTTC
CASRVEVEGYTF
>TRBJ2-1|NA|TRBV7-8|TRBD1
TGTGCCAGCAGCAGAATTCGACAGGGGGAGAACAATGAGCAGTTCTTC
CASSRIRQGENNEQFF
>TRBJ1-1|NA|TRBV29-1|NA
TGCAGCGCCGAACAGGCGCCGTGGAACACTGAAGCTTTCTTT
CSAEQAPWNTEAFF
>TRBJ2-3|NA|TRBV4-3|NA
TGCGCCAGCAGCCGGGGGCCGGGGCCCCTAGGCACAGATACGCAGTATTTT
CASSRGPGPLGTDTQYF